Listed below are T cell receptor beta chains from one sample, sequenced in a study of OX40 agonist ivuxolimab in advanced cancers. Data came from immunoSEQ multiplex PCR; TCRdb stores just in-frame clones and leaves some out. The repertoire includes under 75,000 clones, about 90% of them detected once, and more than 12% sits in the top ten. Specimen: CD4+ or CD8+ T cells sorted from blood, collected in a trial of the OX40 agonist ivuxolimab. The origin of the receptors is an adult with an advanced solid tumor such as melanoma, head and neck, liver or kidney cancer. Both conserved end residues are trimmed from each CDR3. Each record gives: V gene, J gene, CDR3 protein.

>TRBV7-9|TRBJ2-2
ASSYDNTPGELF
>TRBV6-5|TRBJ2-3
ASSYSRQGRDTQY
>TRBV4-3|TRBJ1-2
ASSQRTAYGYT
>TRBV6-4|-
ASSAGGRAYEQY
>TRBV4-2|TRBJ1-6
ASSQERGWTPLH
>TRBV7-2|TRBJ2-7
ASSLDGGDSSYEQY
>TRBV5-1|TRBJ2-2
ASSWSSANTGELF
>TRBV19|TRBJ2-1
ASSNLRGTATTYNEQF
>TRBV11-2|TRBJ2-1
ASSIATGLAGKEQF
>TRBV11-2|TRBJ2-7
ASSLAGTGGTYEQY
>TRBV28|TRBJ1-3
ASSYRGPGNTIY
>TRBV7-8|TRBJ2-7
ASSLSPSYYEQY
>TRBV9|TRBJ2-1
ASSVGGGHYNEQF
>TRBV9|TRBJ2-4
ASSPLSGEKNIQY